The 21 T cell receptor beta chains below come from one sample, sequenced in a study of T cells in Graves' hyperthyroidism and ophthalmopathy. Amplification yielded TCR beta CDR3 regions, with RNA transcripts as the source. When the TCR CDR3 underwent first-round RT-PCR, the HTBI primer set was used. MiXCR was run by TCRdb on the multiplex PCR reads, yielding one entry per CDR3 protein. The profile shows 550,000 to 700,000 distinct CDR3 sequences, approximately 15% of them singletons. The sequenced sample consisted of blood. The source of these receptors is a woman between 40 and 50 years old with Graves' ophthalmopathy.

The gene calls are TRBV28 and TRBJ2-7, with 7 bases identical to TRBD2. The J call may be incorrect, as the DNA end agrees better with TRBJ2-5. The germline V gene encodes CDR1 MDHEN and CDR2 SYDVKM. The length of the CDR3 is 14 residues. The CDR3 sequence is CASSRPQGGETQYF. CDR3 nucleotides: TGTGCCAGCAGTCGACCTCAGGGAGGGGAGACCCAGTACTTC.

This clonotype was counted a few times. This could be a read error, since a much larger clone is one nucleotide away. V and J are TRBV6-5 and TRBJ1-6; D not resolved. The germline gives CDR1 MNHEY, CDR2 SVGAGI. The CDR3 has 18 amino acids. With 2 bases removed from V and 0 bases from J, the gap between germline ends came to 14 bases. CDR3 nucleotide sequence: TGTGCCAGCAGTTACCCTGATGGGCTTAGCTCCTATAATTCACCCCTCCACTTT. It codes for CASSYPDGLSSYNSPLHF.

The V gene is TRBV12-3 or TRBV12-4, the J gene TRBJ1-1; possibly TRBD1 for D (6 bases). The CDR3 spans 13 residues. V was cut by 7 bases and J by 8 bases, with 17 bases left in between. The CDR3 sequence: CASNGIQGEEAFF. The CDR3 DNA is TGTGCCAGCAATGGGATACAGGGAGAGGAAGCTTTCTTT.

This clonotype was seen ten or more times. This chain uses TRBV6-2 or TRBV6-3 with TRBJ2-7, with D possibly being TRBD2 (5 bases). The V end lost 7 bases, the J end lost 5 bases, and 18 bases lay between the germline ends. Germline V lookup: CDR1 MNHEY, CDR2 SVGEGT. The CDR3 is 14 amino acids. CDR3 DNA sequence: TGTGCCAGCACCCTATGGGCGGGTGCAAACGAGCAGTACTTC. Its translation: CASTLWAGANEQYF.

This clonotype was recorded at least ten times. As DNA, the CDR3 is TGTGCCAGCAGTTTAGGGGACGCAAACTCCTACGAGCAGTACTTC. This encodes CASSLGDANSYEQYF. The chain combines TRBV28 with TRBJ2-7; the D gene could be TRBD1 or TRBD2 (5 bases each). This CDR3 has 15 amino acids. V was trimmed by 2 bases and J by 0 bases, leaving 11 bases between them. The V gene's germline CDR1 is MDHEN and CDR2 SYDVKM.

This clonotype has at least ten counts. The junction and the germline gene differ at one end; a read error may be behind it. This chain connects TRBV28 to TRBJ2-5; D is ambiguous. The CDR3 runs to 12 residues. Per germline, CDR1 MDHEN and CDR2 SYDVKM. The chain's CDR3 is CASSSNQETQYF. The DNA of the CDR3 is TGTGCCAGCAGTTCAAACCAGGAGACCCAGTACTTC.

In this sample, this clonotype turned up a few times. The rearrangement joins TRBV7-9 to TRBJ2-7; D is ambiguous. The V end was cut by 4 bases, the J end by 0 bases, with 10 bases between. There are 14 residues in the CDR3. Per germline, CDR1 SEHNR and CDR2 FQNEAQ (reference sequence). The CDR3 sequence: CASSSLGPSYEQYF. The CDR3 coding sequence is TGTGCCAGCAGCTCCCTCGGGCCCTCCTACGAGCAGTACTTC.

This clonotype was counted between two and nine times. This may be a read error, as it is one base from a much larger clone. V usage is TRBV29-1 and J usage is TRBJ2-7; D ambiguous. V shed 3 bases and J shed 3 bases, with 6 bases lying between them. There are 11 residues in the CDR3. In germline, CDR1 is SQVTM, CDR2 ANQGSEA. The CDR3 protein is CSVDGSYEQYF. In DNA form, the CDR3 reads TGCAGCGTTGATGGTAGCTACGAGCAGTACTTC.

Many counts were recorded for this clonotype. An end of the junction differs from the germline gene, which may be a read error. The rearrangement links TRBV5-1 to TRBJ1-5; D gene unclear. Germline lookup yields CDR1 SGHRS and CDR2 YFSETQ. This CDR3 contains 15 residues. DNA for the CDR3: TGCGCCGGCAGCTTACAGCCGTCGTCAGGTCAGCCCCAGCATTTT. Its translation: CAGSLQPSSGQPQHF.

This clonotype came up many times. The chain uses TRBV6-5 and TRBJ2-2, with D perhaps TRBD2 (5 bases). Trimming took 2 bases from V and 8 from J, leaving 18 bases between them. The CDR3 spans 16 residues. The V gene's germline CDR1 is MNHEY and CDR2 SVGAGI. The DNA of the CDR3 is TGTGCCAGCAGTTACGGTGCCGGATCCCGGGAAGGGGAGCTGTTTTTT. It is translated as CASSYGAGSREGELFF.

This clonotype was found many times. The genes are TRBV9 and TRBJ2-5; perhaps D is TRBD1 or TRBD2 (6 bases each). The germline V gene encodes CDR1 SGDLS and CDR2 YYNGEE. The CDR3 has 15 residues. V shed 2 bases and J shed 2 bases, with 13 bases lying between them. The CDR3 DNA is TGTGCCAGCAGCGTGGGGGGAACAGGGCAAGAGACCCAGTACTTC. Amino acid sequence: CASSVGGTGQETQYF. The full variable domain, completed using reference TRBV9 and TRBJ2-5, is DSGVTQTPKHLITATGQRVTLRCSPRSGDLSVYWYQQSLDQGLQFLIQYYNGEERAKGNILERFSAQQFPDLHSELNLSSLELGDSALYFCASSVGGTGQETQYFGPGTRLLVL.

This clonotype was seen many times. The chain joins TRBV28 to TRBJ1-1; 8 nucleotides align to TRBD1. CDR3 length equals 15 residues. The V gene end was trimmed by 2 bases and the J gene end by 5 bases; junction bases not matched to a gene: 7. Looked up from germline, CDR1 is MDHEN and CDR2 is SYDVKM. The CDR3 region is CASSLRRGLRTEAFF. The CDR3 DNA reads as TGTGCCAGCAGTTTACGCAGGGGGCTCAGGACTGAAGCTTTCTTT.

CDR3 sequence reads: CSAPGTGNYGYTF. CDR3 nucleotides: TGCAGCGCACCCGGGACAGGAAACTATGGCTACACCTTC. This rearrangement joins TRBV29-1 to TRBJ1-2, with TRBD1 matching over 8 bases. Germline V gives CDR1 SQVTM, CDR2 ANQGSEA. CDR3 length: 13 amino acids. The trim removed 7 bases at V and 2 bases at J, leaving 6 bases unmatched. Looking up the rest from reference TRBV29-1 and TRBJ1-2 gives the full variable domain: SAVISQKPSRDICQRGTSLTIQCQVDSQVTMMFWYRQQPGQSLTLIATANQGSEATYESGFVIDKFPISRPNLTFSTLTVSNMSPEDSSIYLCSAPGTGNYGYTFGSGTRLTVV.

This clonotype has a handful of counts. The V and J genes are TRBV28 and TRBJ1-6; possibly TRBD1 for D (5 bases). There are 13 residues in the CDR3. Germline lookup yields CDR1 MDHEN and CDR2 SYDVKM. V shed 4 bases and J shed 10 bases, with 11 bases lying between them. Here the CDR3 reads CASSSREDSPLHF. The CDR3 DNA is TGTGCCAGCAGTTCCAGGGAGGACTCACCCCTCCACTTT.

This clonotype was recorded many times. The chain couples TRBV4-1 to TRBJ1-1, with D unresolved. This CDR3 comprises 15 residues. Germline V gives CDR1 MGHRA, CDR2 YSYEKL. V gave up 7 bases and J gave up 0 bases, with 15 bases separating them. Here the CDR3 DNA reads TGCGCCAGCACCTTGGCTCCTGCACTGAACACTGAAGCTTTCTTT. Protein: CASTLAPALNTEAFF.

This clonotype was found many times. The CDR3 DNA is TGCAGTGCTAGTCACACCGGGGAGCTGTTTTTT. It yields the protein CSASHTGELFF. The chain recombines TRBV20-1 with TRBJ2-2; D not certain. This CDR3 comprises 11 residues. The germline CDR1 and CDR2 sequences are DFQATT and SNEGSKA (reference sequence). The V and J ends lost 3 bases and 3 bases respectively, with 2 bases between them.

In its sample, this clonotype was seen many times. The chain couples TRBV20-1 to TRBJ1-2; 7 bases map to TRBD1. With 2 bases clipped from V and 3 bases from J, the junction kept 3 bases outside the gene matches. Germline V gene lookup returns CDR1 DFQATT and CDR2 SNEGSKA (reference sequence). This CDR3 has 13 amino acids. The CDR3 loop is CSARWDSYYGYTF. CDR3 bases: TGCAGTGCTAGATGGGACAGTTACTATGGCTACACCTTC.

The CDR3 bases are TGTGCCACCAGTGATCCCCCCCCGGGGAGCGGGGAGCTGTTTTTT. It codes for CATSDPPPGSGELFF. The chain combines TRBV24-1 with TRBJ2-2, with D perhaps matching TRBD2 (5 bases). With 3 bases removed from V and 7 bases from J, the gap between germline ends came to 14 bases. The length of the CDR3 is 15 residues. Looked up from germline, CDR1 is KGHDR and CDR2 is SFDVKD.

This clonotype was counted at least ten times. The chain couples TRBV27 to TRBJ2-1, with TRBD2 identical over 8 bases. Germline V gives CDR1 MNHEY, CDR2 SMNVEV (reference sequence). The CDR3 has 16 residues. Trimming removed 0 bases from V and 9 bases from J; junction bases left unmatched: 10. CDR3 amino acids: CASSLSGLASRGEQFF. CDR3 in DNA: TGTGCCAGCAGTTTATCCGGACTAGCATCCCGGGGTGAGCAGTTCTTC.

The V gene is TRBV9, the J gene TRBJ2-2; 11 bases map to TRBD1. The CDR3 contains 14 residues. Unmatched junction bases numbered 3, after V lost 5 bases and J lost 6 bases. CDR1 is SGDLS and CDR2 is YYNGEE in the germline V gene. CDR3 bases: TGTGCCAGCAGTGGGACAGGGGGGCCCGGGGAGCTGTTTTTT. This encodes CASSGTGGPGELFF.

This clonotype was observed many times. The rearrangement uses TRBV6-2 or TRBV6-3 and TRBJ2-7; D not resolved. Germline CDR1 MNHEY, CDR2 SVGEGT. V was clipped by 6 bases and J by 0 bases, with 18 bases between them. The CDR3 has 16 residues. The CDR3 sequence is CASSEPVSANSYEQYF. The CDR3 DNA follows: TGTGCCAGCAGCGAACCCGTCTCGGCAAACTCCTACGAGCAGTACTTC.